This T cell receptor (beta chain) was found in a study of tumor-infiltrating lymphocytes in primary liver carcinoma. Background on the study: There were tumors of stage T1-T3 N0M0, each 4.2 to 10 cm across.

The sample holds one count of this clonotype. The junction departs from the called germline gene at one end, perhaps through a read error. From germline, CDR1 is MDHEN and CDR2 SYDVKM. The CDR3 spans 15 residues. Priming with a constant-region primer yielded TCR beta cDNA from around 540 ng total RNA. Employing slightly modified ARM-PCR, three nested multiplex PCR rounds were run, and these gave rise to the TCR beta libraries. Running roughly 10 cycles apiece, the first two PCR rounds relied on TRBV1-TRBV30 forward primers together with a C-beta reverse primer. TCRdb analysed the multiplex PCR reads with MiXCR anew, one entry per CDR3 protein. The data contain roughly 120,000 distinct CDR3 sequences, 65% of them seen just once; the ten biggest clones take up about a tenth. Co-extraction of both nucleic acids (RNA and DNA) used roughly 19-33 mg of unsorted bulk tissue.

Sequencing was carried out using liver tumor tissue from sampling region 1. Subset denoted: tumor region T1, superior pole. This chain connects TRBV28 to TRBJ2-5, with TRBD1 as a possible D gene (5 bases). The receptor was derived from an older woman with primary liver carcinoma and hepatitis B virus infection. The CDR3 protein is CANSFAGSKKETQYF. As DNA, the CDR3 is TGTGCCAACAGTTTTGCAGGGTCCAAGAAAGAGACCCAGTACTTC.